This T cell receptor (beta chain) was recorded in a study of molecular identifiers for immune sequencing clone quantification. Germline lookup yields CDR1 MNHEY and CDR2 SMNVEV (reference sequence). This CDR3 comprises 15 residues. Using its own MiXCR run on the PCR reads, TCRdb lists one record per CDR3 protein. The table lists about 500,000 distinct CDR3 sequences, about a fifth of them singletons. Regarding this clonotype: Being one base from a much bigger clone, this may be a read error.

The receptor's source is a human donor in good health. Some libraries in this study had Jurkat cell RNA spiked in. Sequencing was carried out using naive CD8+ T cells from blood, with Jurkat cell RNA spiked in. The subset denotes: FACS-sorted CD8+CD4-CCR7+CD45RA+ naive T cells. V is TRBV27 and J is TRBJ1-4; 7 nucleotides match TRBD1. DNA for the CDR3: TGTGCCAGCAGTTTTTGGGACAGCAGGAATGAAAAACTGTCTTTT. It codes for CASSFWDSRNEKLSF.